These 8 T cell receptor beta chains were sequenced from one sample in a study of cytomegalovirus exposure and HLA in healthy donors. The primer mix had 60 Vbeta and 13 Jbeta primers. TCRdb's copy holds only in-frame clones and misses some; the assay was immunoSEQ multiplex PCR. The sample yields about 170,000 clones, over 80% seen once. The source material was PBMCs. The receptors here all came from a boy aged 2 to 10 in good health and CMV-seronegative.

This clone was seen more than once but under ten times. Other nucleotide sequences in the sample specify the same CDR3. The chain is built from TRBV30 and TRBJ1-2; the D gene is possibly TRBD1 (5 bases). CDR3 length: 14 residues. The V gene's germline CDR1 is GTSNPN and CDR2 SVGIG (reference sequence). V was shortened by 3 bases and J by 2 bases, with 13 bases between the two germline ends. CDR3 sequence: CAWSLQGANYGYTF. The CDR3, as DNA: TGTGCCTGGAGCCTACAAGGGGCCAACTATGGCTACACCTTC.

The chain couples TRBV19 to TRBJ2-1, with D perhaps TRBD2 (5 bases). V dropped 1 base and J dropped 9 bases, with 10 bases sitting between them. Germline loops: CDR1 LNHDA, CDR2 SQIVND (reference sequence). This CDR3 is 13 amino acids long. The CDR3, as DNA: TGTGCCAGTAGTATAGGAGGGCACAGTGAGCAGTTCTTC. This codes for CASSIGGHSEQFF.

This clone was found once. This chain uses TRBV11-2 with TRBJ2-5; 9 bases are shared with TRBD2. The CDR3 totals 15 residues. CDR1 is SGHAT, CDR2 FQNNGV, per germline. The junction had 1 base not matched to a gene; V was cut back by 2 bases and J by 0 bases. CDR3 DNA: TGTGCCAGCAGCTTACTAGCGGGGTACCAAGAGACCCAGTACTTC. This sequence encodes CASSLLAGYQETQYF. Full variable domain (rest looked up from reference TRBV11-2 and TRBJ2-5): EAGVAQSPRYKIIEKRQSVAFWCNPISGHATLYWYQQILGQGPKLLIQFQNNGVVDDSQLPKDRFSAERLKGVDSTLKIQPAKLEDSAVYLCASSLLAGYQETQYFGPGTRLLVL.

This chain joins TRBV25-1 and TRBJ2-1; no definite D call. V lost 6 bases and J 6 bases, leaving 9 bases between the germline ends. Germline V gene lookup returns CDR1 MGHDK and CDR2 SYGVNS. This CDR3 has 12 amino acids. This chain's CDR3 is CASRSSGNEQFF. The CDR3 coding sequence is TGTGCCAGCAGATCATCAGGCAATGAGCAGTTCTTC.

The gene calls are TRBV4-3 and TRBJ2-1; 7 nucleotides agree with TRBD2. CDR1 and CDR2 (germline): LGHNA, YSLEER. The CDR3 consists of 17 residues. Trimming cost V 1 base and J 3 bases; bases outside gene matches: 9. CDR3 protein: CASSQGPAGVGYNEQFF. CDR3 nucleotide sequence: TGCGCCAGCAGCCAAGGTCCCGCGGGAGTGGGCTACAATGAGCAGTTCTTC.

J is TRBJ2-3 and V is TRBV6-5, with 8 positions matching TRBD1. The length of the CDR3 is 14 residues. In germline, CDR1 is MNHEY, CDR2 SVGAGI. The V gene end was trimmed by 7 bases and the J gene end by 3 bases; junction bases not matched to a gene: 6. The CDR3 sequence: CASKQDRVTDTQYF. The DNA for the CDR3 is TGTGCCAGCAAACAGGACAGGGTAACAGATACGCAGTATTTT.

The chain combines TRBV5-5 with TRBJ2-3, with TRBD2 matching over 9 bases. Looked up from germline, CDR1 is SGHKS and CDR2 is YYEKEE (reference sequence). The ends lost 2 bases at V and 3 bases at J; junction bases unmatched: 13. The length of the CDR3 is 18 residues. CDR3 sequence: CASSFTSRAGGGTDTQYF. The CDR3 DNA is TGTGCCAGCAGCTTTACTTCACGAGCGGGAGGTGGGACAGATACGCAGTATTTT.

The V call is TRBV5-1, the J call TRBJ1-2, with 7 bases identical to TRBD1. CDR3 length: 14 amino acids. The germline V gene encodes CDR1 SGHRS and CDR2 YFSETQ. The ends lost 4 bases at V and 2 bases at J; junction bases unmatched: 5. The CDR3 region is CASSRTGSNYGYTF. CDR3 nucleotides: TGCGCCAGCAGCCGGACAGGCTCCAACTATGGCTACACCTTC.